This T cell receptor (beta chain) was profiled in a study of T cell repertoires in cytomegalovirus infection. This clonotype has a count of ten or more. The target antigen is unknown. CDR1 SGHTA and CDR2 FQGNSA come from the germline V gene. This CDR3 is 15 amino acids long. Germline trimming cut 0 bases from V and 2 bases from J; bases unmatched to any gene: 4. Whole-study findings and limits: The study found HLA-C-restricted CMV-specific TCR beta clonotypes dominating the ex vivo response.

A single record per CDR3 protein comes from TCRdb applying MiXCR to the reads. This sample has approximately 500,000 distinct CDR3 sequences, with approximately 11% found just once. The chain joins TRBV7-2 to TRBJ2-7; 7 bases map to TRBD1. This receptor was obtained from a human donor in good health (CMV status not recorded). Some clones in this sample may be carry-over from other donors' samples. The sequenced sample consisted of PBMCs. The DNA for the CDR3 is TGTGCCAGCAGCTTAGCCGACAGGGTCGCCTACGAGCAGTACTTC. Residues: CASSLADRVAYEQYF.